Listed below are T cell receptor beta chains from one sample, sequenced in a study of blood T cell repertoires in COVID-19. The method was immunoSEQ multiplex PCR; TCRdb's version includes in-frame clones alone and lacks a portion of them. Of a few hundred thousand clones detected, roughly 90% appear once; the ten largest clones hold less than 3.5%. Material for sequencing was peripheral blood. The receptor set was obtained from a woman aged 25 to 45 with COVID-19, enrolled during active disease. The CDR3 runs from the conserved cysteine through the conserved F or W. The D gene is left open where the match is weak. Not every row has a clone size; where given, it reads once, few, many or a size class.

D gene,V gene,clone size,J gene,CDR3 DNA,CDR3 protein
TRBD2,TRBV3-1/TRBV3-2,NA,TRBJ2-5,TGTGCCAGCAGCCCGGGGAAGGGAGGGCTACGGGAGACCCAGTACTTC,CASSPGKGGLRETQYF
NA,TRBV9,NA,TRBJ1-2,TGTGCCAGCAGCGTAGGGGGGGACTATGGCTACACCTTC,CASSVGGDYGYTF
NA,TRBV7-8,NA,TRBJ2-5,TGTGCCAGCAGCTTATATCCCTCGGAGACCCAGTACTTC,CASSLYPSETQYF
TRBD1,TRBV18,NA,TRBJ2-7,TGTGCCAGCTCACCACCAAGACAGGGAGTCGAGCAGTACTTC,CASSPPRQGVEQYF
TRBD2,TRBV4-2,NA,TRBJ2-7,TGTGCCAGCAGTCCAACTAGCGGGGGGATGTACGAGCAGTACTTC,CASSPTSGGMYEQYF
NA,TRBV7-8,NA,TRBJ1-1,TGTGCCAGCAGCCTCACTCCCAGGGGCAGGGGCACTGAAGCTTTCTTT,CASSLTPRGRGTEAFF
NA,TRBV5-1,once,TRBJ1-1,TGCGCCAGCAGCTTTTCAGGGGACGCTGAAGCTTTCTTT,CASSFSGDAEAFF
NA,TRBV14,NA,TRBJ1-4,TGTGCCAGCAGCCAGTTGGGGGCAACTAGTGAAAAACTGTTTTTT,CASSQLGATSEKLFF
NA,TRBV28,NA,TRBJ2-7,TGTGCCAGCAGTTTACCCCAGGGTGCCTACGAGCAGTACTTC,CASSLPQGAYEQYF
NA,TRBV27,NA,TRBJ1-5,TGTGCCAGCAGCGACGGACTCTACGTGGGAAATAGCAATCAGCCCCAGCATTTT,CASSDGLYVGNSNQPQHF
TRBD1,TRBV4-3,NA,TRBJ1-1,TGCGCCAGCAGCCAAGAGGCCCACAGGGGGCATCCTTTCTTT,CASSQEAHRGHPFF
NA,TRBV24-1,NA,TRBJ2-3,TGTGCCACCAGTGATCGACAAACAGGGTATGGTACGCAGTATTTT,CATSDRQTGYGTQYF
NA,TRBV19,few,TRBJ1-5,TGTGCCAGTAGTGTCTTCTACCCGATGCCCCAGCATTTT,CASSVFYPMPQHF
NA,TRBV5-1,NA,TRBJ1-5,TGCGCCAGCAGCCCGACAGTAGGCAATCAGCCCCAGCATTTT,CASSPTVGNQPQHF
NA,TRBV5-1,NA,TRBJ1-1,TGCGCCAGCAGCTTGGACGCAGGAACTGAAGCTTTCTTT,CASSLDAGTEAFF
TRBD1,TRBV7-6,NA,TRBJ2-2,TGTGCCAGCAGCCGACCGCAGGGGGTTACCGGGGAGCTGTTTTTT,CASSRPQGVTGELFF
NA,TRBV19,NA,TRBJ1-5,TGTGCCAGTAGTATGGAGTTTAGCAATCAGCCCCAGCATTTT,CASSMEFSNQPQHF
NA,TRBV27,NA,TRBJ1-5,TGTGCCAGCAGTGGGAGCCGCAATCAGCCCCAGCATTTT,CASSGSRNQPQHF
TRBD2,TRBV4-1,NA,TRBJ2-5,TGCGCCAGCAGCCAAGTCTCGGCTAGCGGGAGGGCCGTGGCCAAGGAGACCCAGTACTTC,CASSQVSASGRAVAKETQYF
TRBD2,TRBV4-1,NA,TRBJ2-1,TGCGCCAGCAGCCCGGGGGCTAGCGGGAGCTACTACAATGAGCAGTTCTTC,CASSPGASGSYYNEQFF
NA,TRBV10-3,NA,TRBJ2-2,TGTGCCATCAAGGGGACTGCGAACACCGGGGAGCTGTTTTTT,CAIKGTANTGELFF
NA,TRBV4-3,once,TRBJ2-1,TGCGCCAGCAGCCAAGAGGCGGGACTTTCTTCTTACAATGAGCAGTTCTTC,CASSQEAGLSSYNEQFF
NA,TRBV9,NA,TRBJ2-3,TGTGCCAGCAGTTCACCCGTCCGGGATACGCAGTATTTT,CASSSPVRDTQYF
NA,TRBV25-1,NA,TRBJ1-2,TGTGCCAGCAGCCACCCAGGCGGGATGGGCGGTGGCTACACCTTC,CASSHPGGMGGGYTF
NA,TRBV6-5,once,TRBJ1-1,TGTGCCAGCAGTTACGCTCTGGGAGGGCGAAACACTGAAGCTTTCTTT,CASSYALGGRNTEAFF
NA,TRBV9,NA,TRBJ2-5,TGTGCCAGCAGCTCTCGCGGAGGGACAGCCCAAGAGACCCAGTACTTC,CASSSRGGTAQETQYF